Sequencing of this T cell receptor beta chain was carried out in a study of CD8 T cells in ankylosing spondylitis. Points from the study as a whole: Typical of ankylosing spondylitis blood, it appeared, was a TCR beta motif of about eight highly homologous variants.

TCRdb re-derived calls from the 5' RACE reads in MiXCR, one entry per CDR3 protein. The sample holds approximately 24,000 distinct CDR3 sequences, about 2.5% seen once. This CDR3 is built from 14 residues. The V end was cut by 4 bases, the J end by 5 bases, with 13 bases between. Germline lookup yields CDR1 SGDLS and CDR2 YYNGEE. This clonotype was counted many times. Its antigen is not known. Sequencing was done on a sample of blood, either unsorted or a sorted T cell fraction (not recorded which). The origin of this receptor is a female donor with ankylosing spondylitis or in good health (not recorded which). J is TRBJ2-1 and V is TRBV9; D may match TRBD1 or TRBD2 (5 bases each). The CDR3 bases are TGTGCCAGCAGCCCCCGGGACCGAGACAATGAGCAGTTCTTC. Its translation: CASSPRDRDNEQFF.